A single sample gave rise to the 9 T cell receptor beta chains below, sequenced in a study of T-cell memory formation after mild COVID-19. TCRdb itself ran the 5' RACE reads through MiXCR, one entry per CDR3 protein. The table has 550,000 to 700,000 distinct CDR3 sequences, about a sixth seen once. Material for sequencing was PBMCs or a T cell subset sorted from them (not recorded which). The receptor set was obtained from an adult woman who had mild COVID-19 (a few samples of this study predate the infection). Cell type and time point are not known.

The CDR3 region is CASSLDSGTNYGYTF. The CDR3 DNA reads as TGCGCCAGCAGCCTCGACTCCGGGACAAACTATGGCTACACCTTC. V usage is TRBV5-1 and J usage is TRBJ1-2; a possible D gene is TRBD1 (6 bases). V shed 4 bases and J shed 2 bases, with 15 bases lying between them. The germline CDR1 and CDR2 sequences are SGHRS and YFSETQ. This CDR3 region has 15 residues.

This clonotype occurred many times. The V call is TRBV27, the J call TRBJ1-6; 9 bases agree with TRBD1. The V gene's germline CDR1 is MNHEY and CDR2 SMNVEV (reference sequence). J lost 1 base, V lost 2 bases, and 6 bases had no gene match. This CDR3 has 18 amino acids. CDR3 amino acids: CASSLRHGTGSYNSPLHF. DNA for the CDR3: TGTGCCAGCAGTTTAAGGCACGGGACAGGGTCCTATAATTCACCCCTCCACTTT.

This clonotype has a handful of counts. This chain links TRBV7-2 with TRBJ2-1; the match to TRBD2 covers 9 bases. The CDR3 is made up of 19 amino acids. The germline gives CDR1 SGHTA, CDR2 FQGNSA. The V gene end was trimmed by 1 base and the J gene end by 2 bases; junction bases not matched to a gene: 12. In DNA, the CDR3 is TGTGCCAGCAGCTTAGAGGGTCATCTTGCTAGCGGGGCCTACAATGAGCAGTTCTTC. It encodes CASSLEGHLASGAYNEQFF.

This clonotype was observed a handful of times. The chain is built from TRBV6-5 and TRBJ1-1; D call uncertain. The germline gives CDR1 MNHEY, CDR2 SVGAGI. The V end lost 2 bases, the J end lost 0 bases, and 7 bases lay between the germline ends. There are 14 residues in the CDR3. The CDR3: CASSYLDMNTEAFF. The CDR3 DNA follows: TGTGCCAGCAGTTACCTGGATATGAACACTGAAGCTTTCTTT.

The V gene is TRBV30, the J gene TRBJ1-5; D not resolved. The CDR3 covers 15 residues. The V end was cut by 0 bases, the J end by 6 bases, with 15 bases between. Germline CDR1 is GTSNPN and CDR2 is SVGIG (reference sequence). CDR3 amino acids: CAWSVLIGSGQPQHF. CDR3 bases: TGTGCCTGGAGTGTACTTATTGGGTCCGGTCAGCCCCAGCATTTT.

V gene TRBV15 combines with J gene TRBJ2-1, with TRBD1 matching over 8 bases. J was trimmed by 6 bases and V by 3 bases; bases with no gene match: 13. The V gene's germline CDR1 is LNHNV and CDR2 YYDKDF (reference sequence). There are 17 residues in the CDR3. This CDR3 is CATSSRSKRQGFNEQFF. CDR3 in DNA: TGTGCCACCAGCAGCCGCTCGAAGAGACAGGGGTTCAATGAGCAGTTCTTC.

V gene TRBV6-5 combines with J gene TRBJ2-1, with 13 bases identical to TRBD2. From germline, CDR1 is MNHEY and CDR2 SVGAGI. CDR3 length equals 19 residues. Germline trimming cut 5 bases from V and 9 bases from J; bases unmatched to any gene: 19. In DNA form, the CDR3 reads TGTGCCAGCAGTCTACCGAGAACTAGCGGGAGGGGCCGAGGAGTTGAGCAGTTCTTC. It codes for CASSLPRTSGRGRGVEQFF.

This clonotype was counted between two and nine times. The chain has TRBV5-1 and TRBJ1-2; 7 positions agree with TRBD1. Per germline, CDR1 SGHRS and CDR2 YFSETQ. CDR3 size: 14 residues. J was trimmed by 14 bases and V by 4 bases; bases with no gene match: 17. The CDR3 protein is CASSPAPSTGVETF. CDR3 in DNA: TGCGCCAGCAGCCCCGCACCCTCTACAGGGGTAGAAACCTTC.

The chain couples TRBV9 to TRBJ1-1; TRBD1 might be the D (6 bases). This CDR3 has 15 amino acids. The V end was cut by 0 bases, the J end by 5 bases, with 14 bases between. The germline CDR1 and CDR2 sequences are SGDLS and YYNGEE. CDR3 coding DNA: TGTGCCAGCAGCGTAGGTGGAGGGGGGGGGACTGAAGCTTTCTTT. It yields the protein CASSVGGGGGTEAFF.